The rows below give T cell receptor beta chains drawn from one sample of a study of blood T cell repertoires in COVID-19. Assay used: immunoSEQ multiplex PCR; TCRdb lists only in-frame clones, some missing. The table has about 150,000 clones, around 85% seen once. Sequencing used peripheral blood. The receptors come from a man aged 65 to 85 with acute or convalescent COVID-19. Both conserved end residues are part of each CDR3. A D gene is named only where the DNA matches it firmly. Some rows mark clone size as missing; the rest say once, few, many or name a class of expanded clone.

d_gene: NA; v_gene: TRBV9; abundance: NA; j_gene: TRBJ2-3; CDR3aa: CASSARGTDTQYF; CDR3nt: TGTGCCAGCAGCGCCCGCGGCACAGATACGCAGTATTTT
d_gene: TRBD1; v_gene: TRBV5-6; abundance: few; j_gene: TRBJ1-2; CDR3aa: CASSLSGQGLDGYTF; CDR3nt: TGTGCCAGCAGCTTGTCAGGACAGGGATTAGACGGCTACACCTTC
d_gene: NA; v_gene: TRBV30; abundance: NA; j_gene: TRBJ1-6; CDR3aa: CACLKSSYNSPLHF; CDR3nt: TGTGCCTGTTTGAAGAGCTCCTATAATTCACCCCTCCACTTT
d_gene: NA; v_gene: TRBV7-9; abundance: NA; j_gene: TRBJ1-2; CDR3aa: CASTPGGGNYGYTF; CDR3nt: TGTGCCAGCACCCCCGGGGGGGGGAACTATGGCTACACCTTC
d_gene: NA; v_gene: TRBV15; abundance: once; j_gene: TRBJ2-3; CDR3aa: CATSRGGTREADTQYF; CDR3nt: TGTGCCACCAGCAGAGGGGGCACTAGGGAGGCAGATACGCAGTATTTT
d_gene: NA; v_gene: TRBV9; abundance: NA; j_gene: TRBJ1-4; CDR3aa: CASSVALRSGEINEKLFF; CDR3nt: TGTGCCAGCAGCGTAGCTCTCCGGTCAGGGGAAATTAATGAAAAACTGTTTTTT
d_gene: NA; v_gene: TRBV5-1; abundance: NA; j_gene: TRBJ2-1; CDR3aa: CASSLVLATILDEQFF; CDR3nt: TGCGCCAGCAGCTTGGTGCTAGCGACCATTTTGGATGAGCAGTTCTTC
d_gene: NA; v_gene: TRBV6-5; abundance: few; j_gene: TRBJ1-6; CDR3aa: CASRQSLTGNSPLHF; CDR3nt: TGTGCCAGCAGACAAAGCCTTACAGGGAATTCACCCCTCCACTTT
d_gene: NA; v_gene: TRBV28; abundance: NA; j_gene: TRBJ1-1; CDR3aa: CASSRPRQWRTEAFF; CDR3nt: TGTGCCAGCAGCCGCCCACGACAGTGGCGGACTGAAGCTTTCTTT
d_gene: TRBD2; v_gene: TRBV7-3; abundance: NA; j_gene: TRBJ2-1; CDR3aa: CASGLAGGPYNEQFF; CDR3nt: TGTGCCAGCGGCTTAGCGGGAGGACCCTACAATGAGCAGTTCTTC
d_gene: TRBD2; v_gene: TRBV19; abundance: NA; j_gene: TRBJ2-1; CDR3aa: CASSTRLAGETYNEQFF; CDR3nt: TGTGCCAGTAGTACCCGACTAGCGGGAGAGACCTACAATGAGCAGTTCTTC
d_gene: NA; v_gene: TRBV6-1; abundance: NA; j_gene: TRBJ2-7; CDR3aa: CASSEYRGSSEQYF; CDR3nt: TGTGCCAGCAGTGAGTATAGGGGGAGCTCCGAGCAGTACTTC
d_gene: TRBD2; v_gene: TRBV7-8; abundance: NA; j_gene: TRBJ2-1; CDR3aa: CASSLELAGGHEQFF; CDR3nt: TGTGCCAGCAGCTTAGAACTAGCGGGAGGTCATGAGCAGTTCTTC
d_gene: TRBD2; v_gene: TRBV10-3; abundance: NA; j_gene: TRBJ2-1; CDR3aa: CAISESASGSLNEQFF; CDR3nt: TGTGCCATCAGTGAGTCAGCTAGCGGGAGCCTCAATGAGCAGTTCTTC
d_gene: NA; v_gene: TRBV9; abundance: NA; j_gene: TRBJ1-1; CDR3aa: CASSVDGDHWAFF; CDR3nt: TGTGCCAGCAGCGTCGACGGGGATCATTGGGCTTTCTTT
d_gene: NA; v_gene: TRBV7-9; abundance: NA; j_gene: TRBJ1-6; CDR3aa: CASSLGGSSYNSPLHF; CDR3nt: TGTGCCAGCAGCTTAGGAGGGAGCTCCTATAATTCACCCCTCCACTTT
d_gene: TRBD1; v_gene: TRBV28; abundance: NA; j_gene: TRBJ2-7; CDR3aa: CASRSPGQGAHEQYF; CDR3nt: TGTGCCAGCAGGTCACCGGGACAGGGGGCCCACGAGCAGTACTTC
d_gene: TRBD2; v_gene: TRBV14; abundance: NA; j_gene: TRBJ2-3; CDR3aa: CASSPRTSGRGTQYF; CDR3nt: TGTGCCAGCAGCCCCCGGACTAGCGGGAGAGGCACGCAGTATTTT
d_gene: NA; v_gene: TRBV5-1; abundance: NA; j_gene: TRBJ2-6; CDR3aa: CASSASTGSGANVLTF; CDR3nt: TGCGCCAGCAGCGCAAGCACCGGCTCTGGGGCCAACGTCCTGACTTTC
d_gene: TRBD1; v_gene: TRBV29-1; abundance: NA; j_gene: TRBJ1-6; CDR3aa: CSVRDSTLSPLHF; CDR3nt: TGCAGCGTTAGGGACAGTACCCTTTCACCCCTCCACTTT
d_gene: NA; v_gene: TRBV6-5; abundance: NA; j_gene: TRBJ2-3; CDR3aa: CASSYSGAPPDTQYF; CDR3nt: TGTGCCAGCAGTTACTCCGGAGCCCCGCCAGATACGCAGTATTTT
d_gene: NA; v_gene: TRBV7-3; abundance: NA; j_gene: TRBJ2-1; CDR3aa: CASSLGTNNNEQFF; CDR3nt: TGTGCCAGCAGCTTAGGGACAAACAACAATGAGCAGTTCTTC
d_gene: TRBD2; v_gene: TRBV6-1; abundance: NA; j_gene: TRBJ2-5; CDR3aa: CASSDPGLAEETQYF; CDR3nt: TGTGCCAGCAGTGATCCGGGACTAGCGGAAGAGACCCAGTACTTC
d_gene: NA; v_gene: TRBV7-3; abundance: few; j_gene: TRBJ2-2; CDR3aa: CASSIGVTGELFF; CDR3nt: TGTGCCAGCAGCATCGGTGTTACCGGGGAGCTGTTTTTT
d_gene: TRBD2; v_gene: TRBV19; abundance: once; j_gene: TRBJ2-2; CDR3aa: CASSMGLAGGPSGELFF; CDR3nt: TGTGCCAGTAGTATGGGACTAGCGGGAGGGCCGAGCGGGGAGCTGTTTTTT
d_gene: TRBD1; v_gene: TRBV3-1/TRBV3-2; abundance: NA; j_gene: TRBJ2-1; CDR3aa: CASSQLDRGQDEQFF; CDR3nt: TGTGCCAGCAGCCAATTAGACAGGGGGCAGGATGAGCAGTTCTTC
d_gene: NA; v_gene: TRBV28; abundance: few; j_gene: TRBJ1-1; CDR3aa: CASTLVRNTEAFF; CDR3nt: TGTGCCAGCACCCTTGTTAGGAACACTGAAGCTTTCTTT
d_gene: TRBD2; v_gene: TRBV3-1/TRBV3-2; abundance: NA; j_gene: TRBJ2-2; CDR3aa: CASSQDPGNSGRCTGELFF; CDR3nt: TGTGCCAGCAGCCAAGACCCGGGAAATAGCGGGAGGTGCACCGGGGAGCTGTTTTTT
d_gene: TRBD2; v_gene: TRBV5-4; abundance: NA; j_gene: TRBJ2-1; CDR3aa: CASSWGGPSYNEQFF; CDR3nt: TGTGCCAGCAGCTGGGGGGGACCCTCCTACAATGAGCAGTTCTTC
d_gene: NA; v_gene: TRBV3-1/TRBV3-2; abundance: NA; j_gene: TRBJ1-3; CDR3aa: CASSQDLRNTIYF; CDR3nt: TGTGCCAGCAGCCAAGACTTAAGAAACACCATATATTTT
d_gene: NA; v_gene: TRBV7-6; abundance: NA; j_gene: TRBJ2-3; CDR3aa: CASSSLDIVDTQYF; CDR3nt: TGTGCCAGCAGCTCCTTAGACATCGTAGATACGCAGTATTTT
d_gene: NA; v_gene: TRBV19; abundance: once; j_gene: TRBJ2-2; CDR3aa: CASSIGGNANTGELFF; CDR3nt: TGTGCCAGTAGTATAGGAGGTAATGCGAACACCGGGGAGCTGTTTTTT
d_gene: NA; v_gene: TRBV5-4; abundance: NA; j_gene: TRBJ1-1; CDR3aa: CASSLGPGMNTEAFF; CDR3nt: TGTGCCAGCAGCTTGGGTCCAGGCATGAACACTGAAGCTTTCTTT
d_gene: NA; v_gene: TRBV27; abundance: NA; j_gene: TRBJ1-6; CDR3aa: CASSLGGYPPLHF; CDR3nt: TGTGCCAGCAGTCTAGGCGGCTATCCACCCCTCCACTTT
d_gene: NA; v_gene: TRBV24-1; abundance: once; j_gene: TRBJ1-2; CDR3aa: CAPLQAVYGYTF; CDR3nt: TGTGCCCCTTTACAGGCTGTCTATGGCTACACCTTC
d_gene: NA; v_gene: TRBV5-1; abundance: once; j_gene: TRBJ2-2; CDR3aa: CASRGPGELFF; CDR3nt: TGCGCCAGCAGGGGGCCCGGGGAGCTGTTTTTT
d_gene: TRBD1; v_gene: TRBV27; abundance: NA; j_gene: TRBJ2-5; CDR3aa: CASRPLTGPRETQYF; CDR3nt: TGTGCCAGCAGGCCTTTGACAGGGCCCCGGGAGACCCAGTACTTC
d_gene: TRBD2; v_gene: TRBV5-4; abundance: NA; j_gene: TRBJ2-3; CDR3aa: CASSFLTSGRSDTQYF; CDR3nt: TGTGCCAGCAGCTTCCTGACTAGCGGGAGATCAGATACGCAGTATTTT
d_gene: TRBD1; v_gene: TRBV10-3; abundance: NA; j_gene: TRBJ2-7; CDR3aa: CAIRAQGGGSYEQYF; CDR3nt: TGTGCCATCAGAGCACAGGGGGGTGGCTCCTACGAGCAGTACTTC
d_gene: TRBD2; v_gene: TRBV28; abundance: NA; j_gene: TRBJ2-7; CDR3aa: CASSHVAGADYEQYF; CDR3nt: TGTGCCAGCAGTCACGTAGCGGGAGCGGACTACGAGCAGTACTTC
d_gene: NA; v_gene: TRBV4-3; abundance: NA; j_gene: TRBJ1-1; CDR3aa: CASSQVAGRDTEAFF; CDR3nt: TGCGCCAGCAGCCAAGTCGCAGGGAGGGACACTGAAGCTTTCTTT
d_gene: TRBD2; v_gene: TRBV7-2; abundance: NA; j_gene: TRBJ2-2; CDR3aa: CASSLGTSGTFTGELFF; CDR3nt: TGTGCCAGCAGCCTCGGGACTAGCGGGACGTTCACCGGGGAGCTGTTTTTT
d_gene: TRBD2; v_gene: TRBV5-6; abundance: many; j_gene: TRBJ2-3; CDR3aa: CASRGLAGVTDTQYF; CDR3nt: TGTGCCAGCAGGGGACTAGCGGGAGTCACAGATACGCAGTATTTT
d_gene: TRBD2; v_gene: TRBV7-6; abundance: NA; j_gene: TRBJ2-7; CDR3aa: CASSLGGTSGAKQYF; CDR3nt: TGTGCCAGCAGCTTAGGCGGGACTAGCGGTGCAAAGCAGTACTTC
d_gene: TRBD1; v_gene: TRBV9; abundance: once; j_gene: TRBJ2-7; CDR3aa: CASSVGGQALYEQYF; CDR3nt: TGTGCCAGCAGCGTAGGTGGACAGGCGCTGTACGAGCAGTACTTC
d_gene: NA; v_gene: TRBV28; abundance: few; j_gene: TRBJ1-1; CDR3aa: CASSFMPDRVNTEAFF; CDR3nt: TGTGCCAGCAGTTTTATGCCGGACAGAGTGAACACTGAAGCTTTCTTT
d_gene: TRBD1; v_gene: TRBV6-4; abundance: NA; j_gene: TRBJ2-2; CDR3aa: CASSPFGQGPGELFF; CDR3nt: TGTGCCAGCAGTCCATTTGGACAGGGCCCCGGGGAGCTGTTTTTT
d_gene: NA; v_gene: TRBV2; abundance: NA; j_gene: TRBJ1-5; CDR3aa: CASSTGLDQPQHF; CDR3nt: TGTGCCAGCAGTACAGGGTTGGATCAGCCCCAGCATTTT
d_gene: NA; v_gene: TRBV12-3/TRBV12-4; abundance: once; j_gene: TRBJ1-6; CDR3aa: CASTTGSNSPLHF; CDR3nt: TGTGCCAGCACGACGGGAAGCAATTCACCCCTCCACTTT
d_gene: NA; v_gene: TRBV6-2/TRBV6-3; abundance: NA; j_gene: TRBJ2-1; CDR3aa: CASSSGTKVGVYNEQFF; CDR3nt: TGTGCCAGCAGTTCCGGGACAAAGGTTGGGGTTTACAATGAGCAGTTCTTC
d_gene: NA; v_gene: TRBV4-2; abundance: NA; j_gene: TRBJ2-5; CDR3aa: CASSQESRYQETQYF; CDR3nt: TGTGCCAGCAGCCAAGAATCGCGGTACCAAGAGACCCAGTACTTC
d_gene: TRBD2; v_gene: TRBV7-2; abundance: NA; j_gene: TRBJ2-3; CDR3aa: CASSPGTSGSRSDTQYF; CDR3nt: TGTGCCAGCAGCCCTGGGACTAGCGGGAGTAGATCAGATACGCAGTATTTT
d_gene: NA; v_gene: TRBV6-5; abundance: NA; j_gene: TRBJ2-3; CDR3aa: CASSYSSRDTQYF; CDR3nt: TGTGCCAGCAGTTACTCGAGCCGAGATACGCAGTATTTT
d_gene: TRBD2; v_gene: TRBV29-1; abundance: NA; j_gene: TRBJ2-3; CDR3aa: CSVPTSGSTDTQYF; CDR3nt: TGCAGCGTTCCTACTAGCGGAAGCACAGATACGCAGTATTTT
d_gene: NA; v_gene: TRBV6-5; abundance: NA; j_gene: TRBJ1-1; CDR3aa: CASSRFTEAFF; CDR3nt: TGTGCCAGCAGCAGGTTCACTGAAGCTTTCTTT
d_gene: TRBD2; v_gene: TRBV7-2; abundance: NA; j_gene: TRBJ2-3; CDR3aa: CASSSWGGGSPDTQYF; CDR3nt: TGTGCCAGCAGCTCCTGGGGCGGCGGGAGCCCAGATACGCAGTATTTT
d_gene: TRBD1; v_gene: TRBV29-1; abundance: NA; j_gene: TRBJ2-1; CDR3aa: CSVAPSGTATNEQFF; CDR3nt: TGCAGCGTTGCACCGTCCGGGACAGCAACCAATGAGCAGTTCTTC